Listed below are T cell receptor beta chains from one sample, sequenced in a study of control samples from healthy donors and cancer patients. Produced via immunoSEQ multiplex PCR; TCRdb's table is partial and in-frame only. The sample has 100,000 to 150,000 clones, 92% seen once. Sequenced input: blood. These receptors were collected from a woman in her fifties or sixties in good health. CDR3s include the opening cysteine and the closing phenylalanine or tryptophan. D genes are given only for firm matches. Rows give clone size only sometimes, using once, few, many, or a class for an expanded clone.

V gene	J gene	clone size	D gene	CDR3 DNA	CDR3 protein
TRBV7-9	TRBJ2-4	.	.	TGTGCCAGCAGCTTAGTTAGGGGAATAGCCAAAAACATTCAGTACTTC	CASSLVRGIAKNIQYF
TRBV6-2/TRBV6-3	TRBJ2-7	.	TRBD2	TGTGCCAGCAGTCGGACTCTAGCGGGGGCCACCTACGAGCAGTACTTC	CASSRTLAGATYEQYF
TRBV5-5	TRBJ2-7	once	TRBD1	TGTGCCAGCAGTACGGGACAGGGGGCCTACGAGCAGTACTTC	CASSTGQGAYEQYF
TRBV10-3	TRBJ2-1	.	.	TGTGCCTCAGCTCCCAGGGGGAGCTTCACGGGAGAATCATACAATGAGCAGTTCTTC	CASAPRGSFTGESYNEQFF
TRBV18	TRBJ1-4	.	TRBD1	TGTGCCAGCTCACCGGACACGGGACAGACTAATGAAAAACTGTTTTTT	CASSPDTGQTNEKLFF
TRBV9	TRBJ2-1	.	TRBD2	TGTGCCAGCAGCGTCGGCGGGAGGTCCAATGAGCAGTTCTTC	CASSVGGRSNEQFF
TRBV6-5	TRBJ1-1	.	.	TGTGCCAGCAAGGGGAACAGCTTGAACACTGAAGCTTTCTTT	CASKGNSLNTEAFF
TRBV6-2/TRBV6-3	TRBJ1-1	.	.	TGTGCCAGCAGTTCCGAACTCCTGAACACTGAAGCTTTCTTT	CASSSELLNTEAFF
TRBV20-1	TRBJ1-1	.	.	TGCAGTGCTAGATTAGGCGCTGAAGCTTTCTTT	CSARLGAEAFF
TRBV5-5	TRBJ1-1	.	.	TGTGCCAGCAGCCCCGGGACGTTCGATCGAGGAGCTTTCTTT	CASSPGTFDRGAFF
TRBV30	TRBJ2-7	.	.	TGTGCCTTAAAGACAGATCACGAGCAGTACTTC	CALKTDHEQYF
TRBV21-1	TRBJ2-1	.	.	TGTGCCAGCAGTGGGTCGAGCGCAGGGGAAGATGGTGAGCAGTTCTTC	CASSGSSAGEDGEQFF
TRBV19	TRBJ1-1	.	.	TGTGCCAGTAGTGCCCGACCTCCCAAAGCTTTCTTT	CASSARPPKAFF
TRBV4-2	TRBJ2-5	.	TRBD2	TGTGCCAGCAGTCCCAGCGGGGGGATAGGAGAGACCCAGTACTTC	CASSPSGGIGETQYF
TRBV21-1	TRBJ2-2	.	.	TGTCGGAAAAGGGGCGGTTTGTACACCGGGGAGCTGTTTTTT	CRKRGGLYTGELFF
TRBV6-5	TRBJ1-1	.	.	TGTGCCAGCAGTTACGATTCTCTTCACACTGAAGCTTTCTTT	CASSYDSLHTEAFF
TRBV11-2	TRBJ1-1	.	.	TGTGCCAGCAGCAAAGTGGGGGGTAGGACTGAAGCTTTCTTT	CASSKVGGRTEAFF
TRBV5-4	TRBJ1-3	.	TRBD1	TGTGCCAGCAGCTGGGACAGGGGGAACACCATATATTTT	CASSWDRGNTIYF
TRBV7-9	TRBJ1-2	once	.	TGTGCCAGCAGCCCAGGTTTGAAATCGCCCGGCTACACCTTC	CASSPGLKSPGYTF
TRBV7-2	TRBJ1-2	.	TRBD1	TGTGCCAGCAGCGAGGGACAGAACTATGGCTACACCTTC	CASSEGQNYGYTF
TRBV5-4	TRBJ1-2	.	.	TGTGCCAGCAGCCCCGAAGCGGGGCGGAAGGGCTACACCTTC	CASSPEAGRKGYTF
TRBV27	TRBJ2-1	.	.	TGTGCCAGCAGTTTAATTGGGGGAGGCTACAATGAGCAGTTCTTC	CASSLIGGGYNEQFF
TRBV5-1	TRBJ2-1	.	.	TGCGCCAGCAGCTTGGACGGTAACTACAATGAGCAGTTCTTC	CASSLDGNYNEQFF
TRBV5-4	TRBJ2-5	.	.	TGTGCCAGCAGCTTGGCCGAGAGCTTCCGAGAGACCCAGTACTTC	CASSLAESFRETQYF
TRBV25-1	TRBJ1-4	.	.	TGTGCCAGCAGTGCCGGACAGACATTTGGAGAAAAACTGTTTTTT	CASSAGQTFGEKLFF
TRBV19	TRBJ1-6	.	.	TGTGCCAGTAGTCACGGAACCAGGGTTTCTAATTCACCCCTCCACTTT	CASSHGTRVSNSPLHF
TRBV6-6	TRBJ1-3	.	TRBD1	TGTGCCAGCAGGGATCCAGGGGGTGGAAACACCATATATTTT	CASRDPGGGNTIYF
TRBV5-1	TRBJ2-3	.	.	TGCGCCAGCAGCTTAAGACGCCGAGAGGATACGCAGTATTTT	CASSLRRREDTQYF
TRBV3-1/TRBV3-2	TRBJ1-1	once	.	TGTGCCAGCAGCCCGCCCCAGGGAGGGACTGAAGCTTTCTTT	CASSPPQGGTEAFF
TRBV6-2/TRBV6-3	TRBJ2-7	once	TRBD1	TGTGCCAGCAGTTATAAAGGGACAGGATTCCGCGAGCAGTACTTC	CASSYKGTGFREQYF
TRBV4-2	TRBJ2-2	.	TRBD2	TGTGCCAGCAGCCAAGATCTGTGGACTAGCGGGAACACCGGGGAGCTGTTTTTT	CASSQDLWTSGNTGELFF
TRBV12-3/TRBV12-4	TRBJ1-3	.	.	TGTGCCAGCAGCTGGCGGGCGTGGGACACCATATATTTT	CASSWRAWDTIYF
TRBV6-5	TRBJ1-2	once	TRBD1	TGTGCCAGCAGTTACTCGACAGGGGACTATGGCTACACCTTC	CASSYSTGDYGYTF
TRBV10-1	TRBJ1-1	.	TRBD1	TGCGCCAGCAAAGAGGTCAGGGGGGCCCGGAGCACTGAAGCTTTCTTT	CASKEVRGARSTEAFF
TRBV24-1	TRBJ2-7	.	.	TGTGCCACCAGTGACGGGTCCTACGAGCAGTACTTC	CATSDGSYEQYF
TRBV2	TRBJ1-1	.	.	TGTGCCAGTACCCTTCAGGGACTAACTGAAGCTTTCTTT	CASTLQGLTEAFF
TRBV19	TRBJ1-3	.	.	TGTGCCAGTGCCGGGGCGACTGGAAACACCATATATTTT	CASAGATGNTIYF
TRBV18	TRBJ1-2	.	.	TGTGCCAGCTCACCACCGACCCGGGAAATTTCCTATGGCTACACCTTC	CASSPPTREISYGYTF
TRBV6-6	TRBJ2-7	.	TRBD2	TGTGCCAGCAGTCTAAGGACTAGCGGGAGTTTCGAGCAGTACTTC	CASSLRTSGSFEQYF
TRBV6-4	TRBJ2-3	.	.	TGTGCCAGCAGTGACCAAGTAGGGGCAGATACGCAGTATTTT	CASSDQVGADTQYF
TRBV30	TRBJ2-5	.	.	TGTGCCTGGAGTGTACTGGGAGAGACCCAGTACTTC	CAWSVLGETQYF
TRBV12-3/TRBV12-4	TRBJ1-3	.	.	TGTGCCAGCAGTTTGGCGGGGGGAAACACCATATATTTT	CASSLAGGNTIYF
TRBV18	TRBJ2-1	.	TRBD2	TGTGCCAGCTCACCACCTCGGACTAGCGGAACCTACAATGAGCAGTTCTTC	CASSPPRTSGTYNEQFF
TRBV2	TRBJ2-7	once	TRBD1	TGTGCCAGCGGGGACAGGGGCTACGAGCAGTACTTC	CASGDRGYEQYF
TRBV2	TRBJ2-2	.	TRBD1	TGTGCCTCCTCGATTACAGGGGGGTCCGGGGAGCTGTTTTTT	CASSITGGSGELFF
TRBV7-2	TRBJ1-1	.	.	TGTGCCAGCAGCTTAGGTGAGGGCAGGGGAACTGAAGCTTTCTTT	CASSLGEGRGTEAFF
TRBV6-6	TRBJ1-3	.	.	TGTGCCAGCAGTCCGACGCCTCATGCCTTCGCAATTGGAAACACCATATATTTT	CASSPTPHAFAIGNTIYF
TRBV29-1	TRBJ1-4	.	.	TGCAGCGTGAGAGCAGCCTTGGGAGGCCGGGGTGAAAAACTGTTTTTT	CSVRAALGGRGEKLFF
TRBV24-1	TRBJ2-1	.	.	TGTGCCACGAGTGACATGGGGTTGTCCGGGAGAAGCTCCTACAATGAGCAGTTCTTC	CATSDMGLSGRSSYNEQFF
TRBV2	TRBJ2-2	.	.	TGTGCCAGCAGTGCCGGGACTCCGAACACCGGGGAGCTGTTTTTT	CASSAGTPNTGELFF
TRBV27	TRBJ2-2	.	TRBD2	TGTGCCAGCAGTTTACTAGCGGGCACCGGGGAGCTGTTTTTT	CASSLLAGTGELFF